Shown below are 27 T cell receptor beta chains from a single sample sequenced in a study of blood T cell repertoires in COVID-19. The assay was immunoSEQ multiplex PCR, and TCRdb's table has in-frame clones only and misses some. The sample has 50,000 to 65,000 clones, about 88% seen once. The sample taken for sequencing was peripheral blood. The receptor source for this set is a man aged 65-85 years with acute or convalescent COVID-19.

J is TRBJ2-1 and V is TRBV5-1, with D possibly matching TRBD2 (6 bases). Germline CDR1 reads SGHRS; CDR2 reads YFSETQ. CDR3 length: 17 residues. The germline V and J ends were trimmed by 4 bases and 3 bases, with 20 bases remaining between them. This CDR3 reads CASSPTLGGMGYNEQFF. DNA for the CDR3: TGCGCCAGCAGCCCAACCCTCGGAGGGATGGGCTACAATGAGCAGTTCTTC.

The chain has TRBV19 and TRBJ1-6, with 8 bases that match TRBD1. V dropped 3 bases and J dropped 11; count of bases not matched to a gene: 9. Looked up from germline, CDR1 is LNHDA and CDR2 is SQIVND (reference sequence). The CDR3 runs to 15 residues. In nucleotides, the CDR3 is TGTGCCAGTAGTATCTCTGGACAGGGTTCTACACCCCTCCACTTT. The encoded protein is CASSISGQGSTPLHF.

The chain employs TRBV27 and TRBJ2-2, with D possibly matching TRBD2 (6 bases). V lost 3 bases and J lost 6, with 14 bases in between. The CDR3 length is 15 residues. Germline V CDR1 and CDR2: MNHEY, SMNVEV (reference sequence). CDR3 in amino acids: CASSFYAGRAGELFF. CDR3 nucleotides: TGTGCCAGCAGTTTCTACGCGGGGCGGGCCGGGGAGCTGTTTTTT.

CDR3: CASSDSSGRGTDTQYF. DNA for the CDR3: TGTGCCAGCAGTGACTCTAGCGGGAGAGGCACAGATACGCAGTATTTT. The J gene is TRBJ2-3, the V gene TRBV6-4; 9 bases are a match to TRBD2. V trimming: 0 bases; J trimming: 1 base; junction bases outside the gene matches: 2. The CDR3 runs to 16 residues. Germline V CDR1 and CDR2: MRHNA, SNTAGT.

V is TRBV5-1 and J is TRBJ2-7; 12 positions agree with TRBD2. The CDR3 loop spans 15 amino acids. With 4 bases clipped from V and 5 bases from J, the junction kept 7 bases outside the gene matches. Germline assignment: CDR1 SGHRS and CDR2 YFSETQ. CDR3 sequence reads: CASSQTSGSTHEQYF. The CDR3 coding sequence is TGCGCCAGCAGCCAGACTAGCGGGAGTACCCACGAGCAGTACTTC.

The chain has TRBV24-1 and TRBJ2-3; the match to TRBD2 covers 9 bases. J gave up 1 base and V 5 bases, and 6 bases lay outside the gene matches. Germline V gene lookup returns CDR1 KGHDR and CDR2 SFDVKD. This CDR3 is 16 amino acids long. For the CDR3, the DNA is TGTGCCACCAGTGGGGCTAGCGGGGCCCGCACAGATACGCAGTATTTT. Its protein product is CATSGASGARTDTQYF.

CDR3 sequence (DNA): TGTGCCAGCAGGGGGACAGGGGCCTACACCGGGGAGCTGTTTTTT. Its protein is CASRGTGAYTGELFF. The rearrangement links TRBV3-1 (or the pseudogene TRBV3-2) to TRBJ2-2, with 10 nucleotides matching TRBD1. Germline loops: CDR1 LGHDT, CDR2 YNNKEL (reference sequence). The CDR3 runs to 15 residues. With 6 bases clipped from V and 3 bases from J, the junction kept 4 bases outside the gene matches.

The chain couples TRBV5-6 to TRBJ2-7, with 7 bases fitting TRBD1. The CDR3 consists of 12 residues. Germline CDR1 and CDR2: SGHDT and YYEEEE. With 3 bases clipped from V and 6 bases from J, the junction kept 3 bases outside the gene matches. CDR3 protein: CASSSTGAEQYF. The CDR3 bases are TGTGCCAGCAGCTCTACAGGGGCCGAGCAGTACTTC.

The genes are TRBV5-6 and TRBJ2-7; no definite D call. CDR1 is SGHDT, CDR2 YYEEEE, per germline. V lost 0 bases to trimming and J lost 6 bases, with 7 bases between them. The CDR3 is made up of 12 amino acids. This CDR3 is CASSLVRSEQYF. The CDR3 coding sequence is TGTGCCAGCAGCTTGGTGCGTTCCGAGCAGTACTTC. The full variable domain, with the rest looked up from reference TRBV5-6 and TRBJ2-7, is DAGVTQSPTHLIKTRGQQVTLRCSPKSGHDTVSWYQQALGQGPQFIFQYYEEEERQRGNFPDRFSGHQFPNYSSELNVNALLLGDSALYLCASSLVRSEQYFGPGTRLTVT.

The chain uses TRBV19 and TRBJ1-5, with D possibly TRBD1 on 5 matching bases. From germline, CDR1 is LNHDA and CDR2 SQIVND (reference sequence). Trimming took off 1 base at V and 0 bases at J, with 19 bases between the two ends. CDR3 length: 19 residues. The DNA of the CDR3 is TGTGCCAGTAGTATAGGGTCAGGGCGCCTCCTCTATAGCAATCAGCCCCAGCATTTT. Translating it yields CASSIGSGRLLYSNQPQHF.

The rearrangement links TRBV6-5 to TRBJ2-5, with D tentatively TRBD1 (6 bases). Per the germline V gene, CDR1 is MNHEY and CDR2 is SVGAGI. The V end lost 6 bases, the J end lost 5 bases, and 16 bases lay between the germline ends. The CDR3 runs to 14 residues. The CDR3 DNA reads TGTGCCAGCAGAGTCCCAGGGGAGACTGAGACCCAGTACTTC. This translates into CASRVPGETETQYF.

The chain couples TRBV4-1 to TRBJ1-5; D remains ambiguous. The germline V gene encodes CDR1 MGHRA and CDR2 YSYEKL. Trimming left V 0 bases short and J 1 base short, with 7 bases between. The CDR3 has 15 amino acids. The CDR3 loop reads CASSQEGGSNQPQHF. The DNA of the CDR3 is TGCGCCAGCAGCCAAGAGGGAGGAAGCAATCAGCCCCAGCATTTT.

The rearrangement links TRBV3-1 (or the pseudogene TRBV3-2) to TRBJ2-5; D not resolved. Germline lookup yields CDR1 LGHDT and CDR2 YNNKEL (reference sequence). Deletions cut 0 bases from V and 3 bases from J, with 11 bases between. The CDR3 has 15 amino acids. The CDR3, as DNA: TGTGCCAGCAGCCAAGATGGTGGCGGTGAAGAGACCCAGTACTTC. Its protein is CASSQDGGGEETQYF.

The chain recombines TRBV12-3 or TRBV12-4 with TRBJ2-1; D is ambiguous. This CDR3 spans 12 amino acids. Trimming stripped 7 bases from V and 10 bases from J, with 14 bases between. The CDR3: CASNSYFPEQFF. In DNA, the CDR3 is TGTGCCAGCAACAGCTATTTCCCCGAGCAGTTCTTC.

Only one count was recorded for this clone. The chain combines TRBV5-1 with TRBJ1-2; 11 bases are shared with TRBD1. This CDR3 spans 15 amino acids. Trimming cost V 4 bases and J 4 bases; bases outside gene matches: 6. CDR1 is SGHRS and CDR2 is YFSETQ in the germline V gene. The CDR3 nucleotides read TGCGCCAGCAGCGAATCCGGGACAGGGGGCTATGGCTACACCTTC. Translated: CASSESGTGGYGYTF. Drawing the rest from reference TRBV5-1 and TRBJ1-2, the complete variable domain is KAGVTQTPRYLIKTRGQQVTLSCSPISGHRSVSWYQQTPGQGLQFLFEYFSETQRNKGNFPGRFSGRQFSNSRSEMNVSTLELGDSALYLCASSESGTGGYGYTFGSGTRLTVV.

This clone was seen more than once but under ten times. V is TRBV28 and J is TRBJ1-2; 7 positions match TRBD1. Per germline, CDR1 MDHEN and CDR2 SYDVKM. The J segment lost 7 bases and the V segment lost 7 bases, leaving 12 bases of the junction unmatched. The CDR3 covers 14 residues. For the CDR3, the DNA is TGTGCCAGCATACCGGGACAGCGTTCTGGTGGCTACACCTTC. It is translated as CASIPGQRSGGYTF.

The chain is built from TRBV18 and TRBJ2-7; D gene uncertain. CDR1 is KGHSH, CDR2 LQKENI, per germline. V shed 5 bases and J shed 0 bases, with 11 bases lying between them. This CDR3 is built from 14 residues. The CDR3: CASSSTLGSYEQYF. CDR3 nucleotides: TGTGCCAGCTCATCGACTCTCGGCTCCTACGAGCAGTACTTC.

The rearrangement uses TRBV6-5 and TRBJ2-5, with 9 bases aligning to TRBD1. The ends lost 6 bases at V and 5 bases at J; junction bases unmatched: 4. The V gene's germline CDR1 is MNHEY and CDR2 SVGAGI. The CDR3 has 13 residues. In nucleotides, the CDR3 is TGTGCCAGCAGGAGGACAGGGGATGAGACCCAGTACTTC. As protein: CASRRTGDETQYF.

V is TRBV10-3 and J is TRBJ2-5, with D perhaps TRBD1 (5 bases). Germline CDR1 reads ENHRY; CDR2 reads SYGVKD. V was pared by 0 bases and J by 2 bases, with 13 bases between. This CDR3 is 16 amino acids long. CDR3 coding DNA: TGTGCCATCAGTGAGTCAAATAGGGCAGGGCAAGAGACCCAGTACTTC. It encodes CAISESNRAGQETQYF.

This clone was seen a single time. This CDR3 is CASSQDGGGKKGTNEKLFF. In DNA form, the CDR3 reads TGTGCCAGCAGCCAGGACGGGGGGGGGAAAAAGGGAACTAATGAAAAACTGTTTTTT. This chain connects TRBV4-2 to TRBJ1-4; maybe TRBD1 (5 bases). The CDR3 is made up of 19 amino acids. V lost 3 bases and J lost 1, with 21 bases in between. The germline CDR1 and CDR2 sequences are LGHNA and YNFKEQ.

The CDR3 protein is CASSYGASGVYEQYF. In nucleotides, the CDR3 is TGTGCCAGCAGTTACGGGGCCAGCGGGGTGTACGAGCAGTACTTC. The chain is built from TRBV6-5 and TRBJ2-7, with 7 bases lining up with TRBD2. There are 15 residues in the CDR3. Germline loops: CDR1 MNHEY, CDR2 SVGAGI. Trimming took 2 bases from V and 4 from J; bases not matched to a gene: 8.

J is TRBJ2-7 and V is TRBV6-1; 8 nucleotides match TRBD2. Germline assignment: CDR1 MNHNS and CDR2 SASEGT. Trimming removed 1 base from V and 5 bases from J; junction bases left unmatched: 7. The CDR3 covers 15 residues. The CDR3 here is CASSEVASGPNEQYF. CDR3 DNA sequence: TGTGCCAGCAGTGAAGTGGCTAGCGGGCCCAACGAGCAGTACTTC.

J is TRBJ1-2 and V is TRBV5-5; 8 nucleotides agree with TRBD1. The CDR3 has 17 amino acids. V was clipped by 4 bases and J by 5 bases; unmatched bases: 16. The germline V gene encodes CDR1 SGHKS and CDR2 YYEKEE (reference sequence). The CDR3 sequence: CASSQGQGPLLGYGYTF. DNA of the CDR3: TGTGCCAGCAGCCAAGGACAGGGACCTCTTTTAGGGTATGGCTACACCTTC.

V is TRBV7-2 and J is TRBJ2-1; D may be TRBD2 (5 bases). Trimming removed 5 bases at V and 9 bases at J, with 11 bases between. Germline V gene sequence: CDR1 SGHTA, CDR2 FQGNSA. The length of the CDR3 is 12 residues. As DNA, the CDR3 is TGTGCCAGCAGCATCACTAGTTTTGAGCAGTTCTTC. Amino acid sequence: CASSITSFEQFF.

The chain couples TRBV9 to TRBJ2-1, with D uncertain. Germline loops: CDR1 SGDLS, CDR2 YYNGEE. V lost 4 bases to trimming and J lost 0 bases, with 11 bases between them. The length of the CDR3 is 15 residues. The CDR3 region is CASSLSPGSYNEQFF. The CDR3 DNA sequence: TGTGCCAGCAGCTTGAGTCCCGGCTCCTACAATGAGCAGTTCTTC. Filled out from reference TRBV9 and TRBJ2-1, the complete variable domain reads DSGVTQTPKHLITATGQRVTLRCSPRSGDLSVYWYQQSLDQGLQFLIQYYNGEERAKGNILERFSAQQFPDLHSELNLSSLELGDSALYFCASSLSPGSYNEQFFGPGTRLTVL.

CDR3 protein: CASTRDRVYQETQYF. In nucleotides, the CDR3 is TGTGCCAGCACCCGGGACAGAGTCTACCAAGAGACCCAGTACTTC. The chain uses TRBV11-2 and TRBJ2-5, with TRBD1 identical over 7 bases. With 7 bases clipped from V and 0 bases from J, the junction kept 8 bases outside the gene matches. CDR1 and CDR2 from the germline V gene are SGHAT and FQNNGV. The CDR3 is 15 residues long.

The chain uses TRBV19 and TRBJ2-4, with a possible D match to TRBD2 (6 bases). The V gene lost 6 bases and the J gene lost 0 bases, with 18 bases spanning the gap. The germline CDR1 and CDR2 sequences are LNHDA and SQIVND (reference sequence). The CDR3 has 17 amino acids. CDR3 protein: CASSPGLTRLAKNIQYF. The CDR3 DNA follows: TGTGCCAGTAGCCCGGGACTGACAAGACTAGCCAAAAACATTCAGTACTTC.